The 24 T cell receptor beta chains reported below all come from one sample, sequenced in a study of graft-versus-host responses after intestinal transplantation. These receptors are not linked to any known antigen. The assay was immunoSEQ multiplex PCR, and TCRdb's table has in-frame clones only and misses some. The sample contains roughly 51,000 clones, roughly 90% of which appear only once. The source material was unstimulated CD4+ T cells sorted from spleen or lymph node cells, sampled before transplant. The receptors originated from a human donor who was the organ donor for an intestinal transplant.

J is TRBJ1-4 and V is TRBV28; 9 bases are a match to TRBD1. The CDR3 totals 14 residues. CDR1 is MDHEN and CDR2 is SYDVKM in the germline V gene. V was pared by 5 bases and J by 8 bases, with 6 bases of the junction left unmatched. CDR3 sequence reads: CASSPDRGREKLFF. The CDR3 bases are TGTGCCAGCAGTCCGGACAGGGGCAGGGAAAAACTGTTTTTT.

CDR3 sequence reads: CATPDQGTNYGYTF. In nucleotides, the CDR3 is TGTGCCACCCCGGATCAGGGGACCAACTATGGCTACACCTTC. V usage is TRBV28 and J usage is TRBJ1-2; TRBD1 is a possible D gene (6 bases). CDR1 and CDR2 (germline): MDHEN, SYDVKM. The V end lost 10 bases, the J end lost 2 bases, and 17 bases lay between the germline ends. The CDR3 extends over 14 amino acids.

This sequence joins TRBV9 and TRBJ1-2; TRBD1 aligns across 7 bases. V lost 3 bases and J lost 4; bases outside the gene matches: 3. The CDR3 totals 13 residues. The germline gives CDR1 SGDLS, CDR2 YYNGEE. CDR3 amino acids: CASSAGTVYGYTF. CDR3 in DNA: TGTGCCAGCAGCGCAGGGACAGTCTATGGCTACACCTTC.

The V and J genes are TRBV7-8 and TRBJ2-5, with 7 bases matching TRBD1. The CDR3 runs to 14 residues. Unmatched junction bases numbered 5, after V lost 5 bases and J lost 2 bases. Germline lookup yields CDR1 SGHVS and CDR2 FQNEAQ. This CDR3 is CASSRDRSQETQYF. DNA for the CDR3: TGTGCCAGCAGCCGGGACAGAAGTCAAGAGACCCAGTACTTC.

Written as DNA, the CDR3 is TGTGCCAGCAGCTTAAAAGCGGGAGGGCCCGAGACCCAGTACTTC. This codes for CASSLKAGGPETQYF. The chain joins TRBV9 to TRBJ2-5, with 10 nucleotides matching TRBD2. J lost 5 bases, V lost 4 bases, and 8 bases had no gene match. The CDR3 extends over 15 amino acids. Germline V gene data show CDR1 as SGDLS and CDR2 as YYNGEE.

This sequence joins TRBV18 and TRBJ2-1, with 8 bases matching TRBD2. The CDR3 runs 14 residues. Germline V CDR1 and CDR2: KGHSH, LQKENI. Trimming at V came to 1 base and at J to 8 bases, leaving 4 bases not matched to a gene. CDR3 in DNA: TGTGCCAGCTCACCACGGAGCGGGAGCCATGAGCAGTTCTTC. This sequence encodes CASSPRSGSHEQFF. The whole variable domain, remainder taken from reference TRBV18 and TRBJ2-1, is NAGVMQNPRHLVRRRGQEARLRCSPMKGHSHVYWYRQLPEEGLKFMVYLQKENIIDESGMPKERFSAEFPKEGPSILRIQQVVRGDSAAYFCASSPRSGSHEQFFGPGTRLTVL.

Of note for this clone: The same CDR3 also results from other DNA sequences found in this sample. In DNA form, the CDR3 reads TGTGCCAGCAGTTTTACAGTGAACACTGAAGCTTTCTTT. Translating it yields CASSFTVNTEAFF. The chain joins TRBV7-2 to TRBJ1-1; D uncertain. This CDR3 is built from 13 residues. Trimming removed 6 bases from V and 0 bases from J, with 8 bases in between. Germline V gene data show CDR1 as SGHTA and CDR2 as FQGNSA.

This chain uses TRBV11-3 with TRBJ2-1, with TRBD1 matching 8 bases. The junction had 6 bases not matched to a gene; V was cut back by 0 bases and J by 8 bases. Per germline, CDR1 SGHNT and CDR2 YENEEA. The CDR3 has 15 residues. Here the CDR3 reads CASSLDRTGFDEQFF. The CDR3 DNA reads TGTGCCAGCAGCTTAGATCGGACAGGGTTCGATGAGCAGTTCTTC.

This sequence joins TRBV5-5 and TRBJ1-3; D call uncertain. Per germline, CDR1 SGHKS and CDR2 YYEKEE (reference sequence). The V end lost 4 bases, the J end lost 0 bases, and 11 bases lay between the germline ends. The CDR3 has 15 residues. The CDR3 region has the DNA TGTGCCAGCAGCCGCGGGGATTACTCTGGAAACACCATATATTTT. It translates to CASSRGDYSGNTIYF.

A remark on this clone: Other DNA sequences in the same sample also yield this CDR3. The chain is built from TRBV30 and TRBJ2-1; 13 bases match TRBD2. V shed 2 bases, J shed 7 bases, and the junction held 5 bases outside the gene matches. Germline V gives CDR1 GTSNPN, CDR2 SVGIG (reference sequence). The CDR3 has 15 residues. The CDR3 DNA follows: TGTGCCTGGAGTCTCCAGGGACTAGCGGGAAATGAGCAGTTCTTC. Translated: CAWSLQGLAGNEQFF.

The chain links TRBV27 to TRBJ2-3, with D possibly matching TRBD2 (6 bases). CDR1 is MNHEY, CDR2 SMNVEV, per germline (reference sequence). The CDR3 runs to 16 residues. V dropped 2 bases and J dropped 2 bases, with 14 bases sitting between them. The CDR3 DNA sequence: TGTGCCAGCAGTTTAAGGTCTGCGGGGTCCACAGATACGCAGTATTTT. Its translation is CASSLRSAGSTDTQYF.

The J gene is TRBJ2-1, the V gene TRBV15; D may be TRBD1 (5 bases). Germline V lookup: CDR1 LNHNV, CDR2 YYDKDF (reference sequence). V dropped 2 bases and J dropped 0 bases, with 14 bases sitting between them. The CDR3 loop spans 17 amino acids. CDR3 sequence (DNA): TGTGCCACCAGCAGACTCCGACAGCCCCGCTCCTACAATGAGCAGTTCTTC. It specifies CATSRLRQPRSYNEQFF.

The chain is built from TRBV7-8 and TRBJ2-7; D gene ambiguous. The CDR3 loop spans 13 amino acids. Trimming cost V 1 base and J 3 bases, with 7 bases left between them. Germline V gene data show CDR1 as SGHVS and CDR2 as FQNEAQ. The CDR3 nucleotides read TGTGCCAGCAGCTTAGGACTGGTCTACGAGCAGTACTTC. Translated: CASSLGLVYEQYF.

This chain joins TRBV15 and TRBJ1-2, with TRBD1 matching 7 bases. The junction had 14 bases not matched to a gene; V was cut back by 2 bases and J by 8 bases. Germline CDR1 reads LNHNV; CDR2 reads YYDKDF (reference sequence). This CDR3 region has 16 residues. CDR3 DNA: TGTGCCACCAGCAGACCGACTCGGGACAGCAAGCGCGGCTACACCTTC. This sequence encodes CATSRPTRDSKRGYTF.

This clone was observed once. The V call is TRBV21-1, the J call TRBJ2-3; the table's D call, TRBD1, was not checked against the DNA. TRBV21-1 is noted as a pseudogene. CDR3 size: 17 residues. The CDR3 sequence: CASSRRQGTPVYGTQYF. CDR3 DNA: TGTGCCAGCAGCCGACGACAGGGAACGCCCGTCTATGGTACGCAGTATTTT.

The chain combines TRBV27 with TRBJ1-1, with a weak D call TRBD1 (6 bases). The germline gives CDR1 MNHEY, CDR2 SMNVEV (reference sequence). V lost 3 bases and J lost 0, with 11 bases in between. CDR3 length: 15 amino acids. The CDR3 spells CASSFNRVMNTEAFF. The CDR3 DNA sequence: TGTGCCAGCAGTTTCAACAGGGTTATGAACACTGAAGCTTTCTTT.

J is TRBJ2-7 and V is TRBV11-2, with 7 bases lining up with TRBD2. V trimming: 0 bases; J trimming: 0 bases; junction bases outside the gene matches: 5. Looked up from germline, CDR1 is SGHAT and CDR2 is FQNNGV. The CDR3 covers 16 residues. In DNA form, the CDR3 reads TGTGCCAGCAGCTTAGATGTCCAGCGGGGCTCCTACGAGCAGTACTTC. This gives the protein CASSLDVQRGSYEQYF.

The chain has TRBV6-5 and TRBJ1-2, with TRBD1 matching over 7 bases. The CDR3 sequence is 14 residues long. J was trimmed by 0 bases and V by 10 bases; bases with no gene match: 8. Looked up from germline, CDR1 is MNHEY and CDR2 is SVGAGI. This chain's CDR3 is CATLPGGTNYGYTF. The CDR3, as DNA: TGTGCCACACTCCCAGGGGGGACTAACTATGGCTACACCTTC.

The CDR3 bases are TGTGCCAGCAGCTTAACAGCCTCCGGGGCCGGGGAGCTGTTTTTT. Residues: CASSLTASGAGELFF. The V and J genes are TRBV7-3 and TRBJ2-2, with D possibly matching TRBD2 (5 bases). Germline V lookup: CDR1 SGHTA, CDR2 FQGTGA. The CDR3 loop spans 15 amino acids. V dropped 0 bases and J dropped 6 bases, with 11 bases sitting between them.

The gene calls are TRBV6-4 and TRBJ2-7, with TRBD1 matching over 8 bases. The ends lost 6 bases at V and 4 bases at J; junction bases unmatched: 8. Germline V lookup: CDR1 MRHNA, CDR2 SNTAGT. The CDR3 has 14 residues. This CDR3 is CASSPGQGGYEQYF. In nucleotides, the CDR3 is TGTGCCAGCAGCCCAGGACAGGGTGGTTACGAGCAGTACTTC.

The rearrangement links TRBV7-2 to TRBJ1-4; D call uncertain. The CDR3 is 13 amino acids. Trimming pared 5 bases from V and 8 bases from J, leaving 12 bases between. The germline gives CDR1 SGHTA, CDR2 FQGNSA. CDR3 nucleotides: TGTGCCAGCAGCGCAAAATTTGAGGAAAAACTGTTTTTT. It translates to CASSAKFEEKLFF.

The rearrangement links TRBV14 to TRBJ2-5; the match to TRBD2 covers 15 bases. The germline gives CDR1 SGHDN, CDR2 FVKESK. There are 18 residues in the CDR3. Trimming took 5 bases from V and 1 from J; bases not matched to a gene: 8. CDR3 nucleotides: TGTGCCAGCAGCTTCCGGACTAGCGGGAGGGCCTCCCAAGAGACCCAGTACTTC. Translation: CASSFRTSGRASQETQYF.

This clone was counted a single time. CDR3 coding DNA: TGTGCCAGCAGCTTAATTCGCGGGGGGCAGGGTCGGGATTACACTGAAGCTTTCTTT. Encoded protein: CASSLIRGGQGRDYTEAFF. This sequence joins TRBV11-2 and TRBJ1-1; weak D call: TRBD1 (6 bases). The CDR3 length is 19 residues. Germline values: CDR1 SGHAT, CDR2 FQNNGV. The ends were cut back, 2 bases at V and 3 bases at J, with 25 bases in the middle.

The chain is built from TRBV18 and TRBJ1-2, with 9 bases fitting TRBD1. CDR1 is KGHSH, CDR2 LQKENI, per germline. CDR3 length equals 20 residues. Trimming cost V 1 base and J 0 bases; bases outside gene matches: 15. The CDR3 loop reads CASSPLRPGQGSDTNYGYTF. The CDR3 coding sequence is TGTGCCAGCTCACCACTCCGCCCGGGACAGGGCAGTGATACTAACTATGGCTACACCTTC.